One and the same sample provided the 29 T cell receptor beta chains below, sequenced in a study of blood T cell repertoires in COVID-19. Assay: immunoSEQ multiplex PCR; the TCRdb copy retains only in-frame clones and omits some. The table has 9,500 to 11,000 clones, 80% to 90% seen once. Sequenced: peripheral blood. The receptors were sampled from a human donor in a cohort sampled during active COVID-19.

The J gene is TRBJ1-1, the V gene TRBV29-1; D remains unclear. Trimming removed 7 bases at V and 0 bases at J, with 12 bases between. Germline-derived CDR1 and CDR2 are SQVTM and ANQGSEA. The CDR3 consists of 13 residues. The CDR3 loop reads CSAVSHLNTEAFF. Here the CDR3 DNA reads TGCAGCGCCGTCTCCCACTTGAACACTGAAGCTTTCTTT.

This clone occurred a few times. The chain joins TRBV19 to TRBJ2-7; 12 positions match TRBD1. Germline values: CDR1 LNHDA, CDR2 SQIVND (reference sequence). This CDR3 contains 16 residues. V trimming: 7 bases; J trimming: 6 bases; junction bases outside the gene matches: 13. The CDR3 here is CASKGTGGFPFREQYF. CDR3 in DNA: TGTGCCAGTAAGGGGACAGGGGGCTTTCCCTTCCGCGAGCAGTACTTC.

The rearrangement links TRBV4-1 to TRBJ2-1; 7 bases fit TRBD2. The CDR3 consists of 17 residues. Germline values: CDR1 MGHRA, CDR2 YSYEKL. The J segment lost 0 bases and the V segment lost 3 bases, leaving 8 bases of the junction unmatched. CDR3 DNA sequence: TGCGCCAGCAGCCACGGGGCGGGGGATAGCTCCTACAATGAGCAGTTCTTC. Translating gives CASSHGAGDSSYNEQFF.

The chain employs TRBV6-5 and TRBJ2-5; 8 nucleotides match TRBD2. V lost 0 bases to trimming and J lost 5 bases; unmatched junction nucleotides: 2. CDR1 is MNHEY and CDR2 is SVGAGI in the germline V gene. CDR3 length: 14 residues. The CDR3, as DNA: TGTGCCAGCAGTTACTCGGCGGGAGGTGAGACCCAGTACTTC. This translates into CASSYSAGGETQYF.

V usage is TRBV6-6 and J usage is TRBJ2-5; TRBD2 agrees at 9 bases. The CDR3 contains 16 residues. The germline CDR1 and CDR2 sequences are MNHNY and SVGAGI (reference sequence). Unmatched junction bases numbered 12, after V lost 5 bases and J lost 5 bases. CDR3 loop: CASSRMYSGSRETQYF. CDR3 nucleotides: TGTGCCAGCAGTCGAATGTATAGCGGGAGCCGGGAGACCCAGTACTTC.

V usage is TRBV19 and J usage is TRBJ1-5; TRBD1 is a possible D gene (5 bases). The CDR3 contains 15 residues. V lost 4 bases and J lost 3, with 13 bases in between. From germline, CDR1 is LNHDA and CDR2 SQIVND (reference sequence). Here the CDR3 reads CASSTRTPINQPQHF. The CDR3 nucleotides are TGTGCCAGTAGTACCAGGACACCCATCAATCAGCCCCAGCATTTT.

The gene calls are TRBV3-1 (or the pseudogene TRBV3-2) and TRBJ2-5; 10 nucleotides align to TRBD1. The CDR3 runs 15 residues. The V segment lost 4 bases and the J segment 3 bases; nucleotides outside the gene matches: 5. CDR1 is LGHDT, CDR2 YNNKEL, per germline (reference sequence). As DNA, the CDR3 is TGTGCCAGCAGCCCCCTGGGGACAGGGGAAGAGACCCAGTACTTC. It encodes CASSPLGTGEETQYF.

The J gene is TRBJ2-3, the V gene TRBV7-6; 7 positions agree with TRBD1. Germline trimming cut 6 bases from V and 7 bases from J; bases unmatched to any gene: 10. The CDR3 runs 14 residues. The germline V gene encodes CDR1 SGHVS and CDR2 FNYEAQ. Here the CDR3 reads CASRLRQGQNTQYF. CDR3 nucleotides: TGTGCCAGCAGACTCAGACAGGGTCAGAATACGCAGTATTTT.

This chain uses TRBV6-6 with TRBJ1-5; weak D call: TRBD1 (6 bases). The CDR3 is 14 residues long. Per the germline V gene, CDR1 is MNHNY and CDR2 is SVGAGI (reference sequence). V was clipped by 2 bases and J by 6 bases, with 11 bases between them. Written as DNA, the CDR3 is TGTGCCAGCAGTTACGGGGGGGGCGGTCAGCCCCAGCATTTT. It translates to CASSYGGGGQPQHF.

The chain is built from TRBV5-1 and TRBJ1-3; 9 bases agree with TRBD1. This CDR3 has 16 amino acids. Germline trimming cut 4 bases from V and 0 bases from J; bases unmatched to any gene: 5. Per germline, CDR1 SGHRS and CDR2 YFSETQ. The CDR3 DNA follows: TGCGCCAGCAGCACGGGACAGGGAGGCTCTGGAAACACCATATATTTT. Translating gives CASSTGQGGSGNTIYF.

This rearrangement joins TRBV7-8 to TRBJ1-2, with D possibly being TRBD1 (5 bases). There are 14 residues in the CDR3. The germline gives CDR1 SGHVS, CDR2 FQNEAQ. With 5 bases removed from V and 2 bases from J, the gap between germline ends came to 12 bases. DNA for the CDR3: TGTGCCAGCAGCATCTGGGGGGGAAACTATGGCTACACCTTC. As protein: CASSIWGGNYGYTF.

The chain is built from TRBV19 and TRBJ2-1; 9 positions agree with TRBD1. Germline values: CDR1 LNHDA, CDR2 SQIVND (reference sequence). The V segment lost 4 bases and the J segment 10 bases; nucleotides outside the gene matches: 14. This CDR3 has 16 residues. Here the CDR3 DNA reads TGTGCCAGTAGTACTAACCCGGGACAGGGTTTCCGGGAGCAGTTCTTC. Translation: CASSTNPGQGFREQFF.

A few counts support this clone. This chain joins TRBV4-1 and TRBJ2-1; the match to TRBD2 covers 9 bases. This CDR3 region has 20 residues. CDR1 is MGHRA, CDR2 YSYEKL, per germline. V shed 1 base and J 0 bases; nucleotides not matched to a gene: 13. CDR3 nucleotides: TGCGCCAGCAGCCAAGGGGCGGGAGGGCCCCTTCGACGCTCCTACAATGAGCAGTTCTTC. This translates into CASSQGAGGPLRRSYNEQFF.

This clone has just a few counts. The V and J genes are TRBV19 and TRBJ2-6, with D uncertain. Germline V gene sequence: CDR1 LNHDA, CDR2 SQIVND (reference sequence). The CDR3 consists of 13 residues. Trimming pared 2 bases from V and 8 bases from J, leaving 7 bases between. In DNA, the CDR3 is TGTGCCAGTAGTATATCCTTAACCAACGTCCTGACTTTC. Its protein is CASSISLTNVLTF.

This clone was seen more than once but under ten times. The chain carries TRBV29-1 and TRBJ2-5; 9 positions match TRBD2. Germline CDR1 and CDR2: SQVTM and ANQGSEA. There are 13 residues in the CDR3. V shed 3 bases and J 2 bases; nucleotides not matched to a gene: 1. The CDR3 DNA is TGCAGCGTTGATACTAGCGGGCAAGAGACCCAGTACTTC. It encodes CSVDTSGQETQYF.

This chain joins TRBV25-1 and TRBJ1-2; TRBD1 matches at 7 bases. The junction had 1 base not matched to a gene; V was cut back by 3 bases and J by 3 bases. CDR3 size: 13 residues. Germline V gives CDR1 MGHDK, CDR2 SYGVNS. For the CDR3, the DNA is TGTGCCAGCAGTGAGGGGACAGACTATGGCTACACCTTC. It is translated as CASSEGTDYGYTF.

CDR3 bases: TGTGCAACAGACGGACAGGGGGGCTACGAGCAGTACTTC. Translation gives CATDGQGGYEQYF. The rearrangement joins TRBV28 to TRBJ2-7, with 10 bases fitting TRBD1. The CDR3 extends over 13 amino acids. Germline assignment: CDR1 MDHEN and CDR2 SYDVKM.

V is TRBV27 and J is TRBJ2-5; TRBD2 is a possible D gene (6 bases). Germline CDR1 reads MNHEY; CDR2 reads SMNVEV (reference sequence). V was shortened by 3 bases and J by 0 bases, with 17 bases between the two germline ends. The CDR3 totals 17 residues. The CDR3: CASSFVGGSGYQETQYF. In DNA form, the CDR3 reads TGTGCCAGCAGTTTCGTTGGGGGTAGCGGATACCAAGAGACCCAGTACTTC.

The gene calls are TRBV5-1 and TRBJ1-2, with D tentatively TRBD1 (5 bases). The V end lost 0 bases, the J end lost 2 bases, and 11 bases lay between the germline ends. The germline gives CDR1 SGHRS, CDR2 YFSETQ. This CDR3 is built from 15 residues. This CDR3 is CASSLGSGENYGYTF. The CDR3 bases are TGCGCCAGCAGCTTGGGGTCGGGGGAAAACTATGGCTACACCTTC.

This clone showed up just once. The chain couples TRBV30 to TRBJ1-1, with 8 nucleotides matching TRBD1. The CDR3 loop spans 14 amino acids. Trimming at V came to 4 bases and at J to 0 bases, leaving 4 bases not matched to a gene. CDR1 GTSNPN and CDR2 SVGIG come from the germline V gene (reference sequence). The CDR3 coding sequence is TGTGCCTGGATGCCGACAGGGGTGAACACTGAAGCTTTCTTT. Its protein is CAWMPTGVNTEAFF.

The V and J genes are TRBV9 and TRBJ2-2; D is undetermined. This CDR3 comprises 16 residues. V gave up 2 bases and J gave up 5 bases, with 16 bases separating them. Germline CDR1 and CDR2: SGDLS and YYNGEE. The CDR3 DNA is TGTGCCAGCAGCGTCCAAGAATTCCGGTCGACCGGGGAGCTGTTTTTT. This gives the protein CASSVQEFRSTGELFF.

The V call is TRBV5-1, the J call TRBJ2-1; D call uncertain. Trimming shortened V by 2 bases and J by 10 bases, and 10 bases separated the two germline ends. This CDR3 has 12 amino acids. The germline gives CDR1 SGHRS, CDR2 YFSETQ. Here the CDR3 DNA reads TGCGCCAGCAGCTTAGACTTTGGAGAGCAGTTCTTC. This encodes CASSLDFGEQFF.

The genes are TRBV5-4 and TRBJ2-1; 8 bases map to TRBD1. The CDR3 runs to 15 residues. Germline CDR1 and CDR2: SGHNT and YYREEE (reference sequence). J lost 5 bases, V lost 2 bases, and 6 bases had no gene match. CDR3 loop: CASSLDRGQHNEQFF. CDR3 coding DNA: TGTGCCAGCAGCTTAGACAGGGGCCAACACAATGAGCAGTTCTTC.

The rearrangement uses TRBV5-6 and TRBJ2-1; TRBD2 might be the D (6 bases). The V gene's germline CDR1 is SGHDT and CDR2 YYEEEE. The CDR3 loop spans 17 amino acids. V shed 1 base and J shed 7 bases, with 21 bases lying between them. CDR3 coding DNA: TGTGCCAGCAGCTTGTATCTGGGGGGAGGAGGGTGGAATGAGCAGTTCTTC. It yields the protein CASSLYLGGGGWNEQFF. The full variable domain, rest sourced from reference TRBV5-6 and TRBJ2-1, is DAGVTQSPTHLIKTRGQQVTLRCSPKSGHDTVSWYQQALGQGPQFIFQYYEEEERQRGNFPDRFSGHQFPNYSSELNVNALLLGDSALYLCASSLYLGGGGWNEQFFGPGTRLTVL.

J is TRBJ2-3 and V is TRBV18, with 10 nucleotides matching TRBD1. This CDR3 has 15 residues. The V and J ends lost 4 bases and 3 bases, in that order; junction bases with no gene match: 4. Germline V CDR1 and CDR2: KGHSH, LQKENI. The CDR3 sequence is CASSLRDRGTDTQYF. CDR3 DNA sequence: TGTGCCAGCTCACTCCGGGACAGGGGAACAGATACGCAGTATTTT.

The chain employs TRBV24-1 and TRBJ2-5, with TRBD2 matching over 7 bases. The CDR3 contains 12 residues. The V gene end was trimmed by 0 bases and the J gene end by 9 bases; junction bases not matched to a gene: 0. Germline V gene data show CDR1 as KGHDR and CDR2 as SFDVKD. The CDR3 bases are TGTGCCACCAGTGATTTGGCGGGGGCCCAGTACTTC. Translating gives CATSDLAGAQYF.

The rearrangement joins TRBV14 to TRBJ2-1, with 10 bases fitting TRBD2. After removal of 1 base from V and 7 bases from J, the junction contained 4 bases not matched to a gene. Germline CDR1 and CDR2: SGHDN and FVKESK. This CDR3 comprises 15 residues. The DNA for the CDR3 is TGTGCCAGCAGCCAAGGAGCGGGAGGGTGGAATGAGCAGTTCTTC. Translated, it gives CASSQGAGGWNEQFF.

The V and J genes are TRBV3-1 (or the pseudogene TRBV3-2) and TRBJ2-3, with 11 bases that match TRBD2. Trimming cost V 1 base and J 6 bases; bases outside gene matches: 9. This CDR3 comprises 17 residues. The germline gives CDR1 LGHDT, CDR2 YNNKEL (reference sequence). CDR3 amino acids: CASSQGTSGSPADTQYF. Written as DNA, the CDR3 is TGTGCCAGCAGCCAAGGGACTAGCGGGTCCCCGGCGGATACGCAGTATTTT.

This chain connects TRBV28 to TRBJ2-5; 8 bases align to TRBD2. The CDR3 extends over 18 amino acids. Germline values: CDR1 MDHEN, CDR2 SYDVKM. V shed 1 base and J 4 bases; nucleotides not matched to a gene: 14. This CDR3 is CASSLSGGLGSIGETQYF. CDR3 DNA: TGTGCCAGCAGTTTATCGGGGGGACTAGGAAGTATTGGAGAGACCCAGTACTTC. Together with reference TRBV28 and TRBJ2-5, the CDR3 gives the full variable domain: DVKVTQSSRYLVKRTGEKVFLECVQDMDHENMFWYRQDPGLGLRLIYFSYDVKMKEKGDIPEGYSVSREKKERFSLILESASTNQTSMYLCASSLSGGLGSIGETQYFGPGTRLLVL.